These T cell receptor beta chains were read from a single sample in a study of blood T cell repertoires in COVID-19. The data were produced by immunoSEQ multiplex PCR, yet TCRdb's version contains in-frame clones alone and is incomplete. The table lists approximately 76,000 clones, over 75% of them singletons. Material: peripheral blood. These TCRs come from a human donor in a cohort sampled during active COVID-19. Each CDR3 is given with its conserved first and last residue. D genes are given only for firm matches. Size values are once, few and many counts, or a class for expanded clones, and some rows have none.

clone_size j_call d_call v_call cdr3_nt cdr3_aa
- TRBJ2-1 - TRBV9 TGTGCCAGCAGCGTACGTGATAGCGGAAACTACAATGAGCAGTTCTTC CASSVRDSGNYNEQFF
- TRBJ2-5 - TRBV20-1 TGCAGTGCTAGAGCAACTGAGACCCAGTACTTC CSARATETQYF
- TRBJ1-6 - TRBV18 TGTGCCAGCTCCCGTCTATCTTCACCCCTCCACTTT CASSRLSSPLHF
- TRBJ1-1 - TRBV2 TGTGCCAGCAAGGAGAGGGTCGCTGAAGCTTTCTTT CASKERVAEAFF
- TRBJ2-7 TRBD2 TRBV19 TGTGCCAGTACATCGTCGGGGCTAGCGGGAAACTCCTACGAGCAGTACTTC CASTSSGLAGNSYEQYF
- TRBJ1-1 TRBD1 TRBV7-9 TGTGCCAGCGGCCTCGAGCCGACAGGGAGGAACACTGAAGCTTTCTTT CASGLEPTGRNTEAFF
- TRBJ2-7 TRBD1 TRBV5-1 TGCGCCAGCAGCTTGGCCGGGACAGGAACCTCCTACGAGCAGTACTTC CASSLAGTGTSYEQYF
- TRBJ1-1 - TRBV19 TGTGCCAGTATCCACCGGGGATCCACTGAAGCTTTCTTT CASIHRGSTEAFF
- TRBJ1-2 TRBD1 TRBV10-3 TGTGCCATCAGTGAGTCTTTGGGACAGGGACCAGGTGGCTACACCTTC CAISESLGQGPGGYTF
- TRBJ2-5 - TRBV12-3/TRBV12-4 TGTGCCAGCAGTTTACTAGCGAAAGAGACCCAGTACTTC CASSLLAKETQYF
- TRBJ2-1 TRBD1 TRBV12-5 TGTGCTAGTGGTCTACAGGGGGCTGAGCAGTTCTTC CASGLQGAEQFF
- TRBJ2-5 TRBD2 TRBV28 TGTGCCAGCAGTTGGCGGGGGCAAGAGACCCAGTACTTC CASSWRGQETQYF
- TRBJ1-2 TRBD1 TRBV19 TGTGCCAGTAGTGTCGACAGGGGAACCTCCTATGGCTACACCTTC CASSVDRGTSYGYTF
- TRBJ1-1 TRBD1 TRBV11-2 TGTGCCAGCAGCTTTGGGAGGGACAGGAAGAACACTGAAGCTTTCTTT CASSFGRDRKNTEAFF
- TRBJ2-2 - TRBV7-3 TGTGCCAGCAGCTCGACCGGGGAGCTGTTTTTT CASSSTGELFF
- TRBJ2-1 TRBD2 TRBV4-3 TGCGCCAGCAGCCAAGAGCTGGCTAGCGGGTCGAATGAGCAGTTCTTC CASSQELASGSNEQFF
few TRBJ2-7 - TRBV15 TGTGCCACCAGCAGCGGTTCGGCCTACGAGCAGTACTTC CATSSGSAYEQYF
- TRBJ1-6 - TRBV5-1 TGCGCCAGCAGCTTGGAGGCAGGGGACAATTCACCCCTCCACTTT CASSLEAGDNSPLHF
- TRBJ2-1 TRBD1 TRBV7-2 TGTGCCAGCAGCGCAGACAGGGTTTCCTACAATGAGCAGTTCTTC CASSADRVSYNEQFF
- TRBJ1-6 - TRBV5-1 TGCGCCAGCAACGCAGGGGAGTGGAATTCACCCCTCCACTTT CASNAGEWNSPLHF
once TRBJ1-3 TRBD1 TRBV4-2 TGTGCCAGCAGCCACCCTGGGACAGGGCGTACTGGAAACACCATATATTTT CASSHPGTGRTGNTIYF
few TRBJ1-5 TRBD1 TRBV6-5 TGTGCCAGCAGTTACCTGACAGGGGCCCAGCCCCAGCATTTT CASSYLTGAQPQHF
- TRBJ1-2 TRBD1 TRBV5-4 TGTGCCAGCAGCTTCACAGGGGGCGCTCGCGGCTACACCTTC CASSFTGGARGYTF
- TRBJ2-5 TRBD1 TRBV9 TGTGCCAGCAGCGTGGGACAGGGAGGTGAGACCCAGTACTTC CASSVGQGGETQYF
- TRBJ2-1 TRBD2 TRBV24-1 TGTGCCACTGCGACTAGCGCCCCGGGGGGCTACAATGAGCAGTTCTTC CATATSAPGGYNEQFF
- TRBJ1-5 - TRBV24-1 TGTGCCACCAGTGATTTTGGACAGAACCAGCCCCAGCATTTT CATSDFGQNQPQHF
- TRBJ2-3 - TRBV19 TGTGCCAGTAGTAGGGACTTCTCCACAGATACGCAGTATTTT CASSRDFSTDTQYF
- TRBJ1-3 - TRBV10-3 TGTGCCATCAGTGGGGGGCCGACGTCTGGAAACACCATATATTTT CAISGGPTSGNTIYF
- TRBJ2-1 - TRBV3-1/TRBV3-2 TGTGCCAGCAGCCAAGATTGGAGGGCCACACCGCAGTTCTTC CASSQDWRATPQFF
- TRBJ2-5 TRBD2 TRBV7-2 TGTGCCAGCAGCTTAGGGCCGGGGGGAGGAAGCCAAGAGACCCAGTACTTC CASSLGPGGGSQETQYF
once TRBJ2-1 - TRBV5-6 TGTGCCACCAACCCCGGCGGCTCCTACAATGAGCAGTTCTTC CATNPGGSYNEQFF
few TRBJ2-7 - TRBV7-2 TGTGCCAGCAGCCTAGAGGAGGATTCCAGCTCCTACGAGCAGTACTTC CASSLEEDSSSYEQYF
- TRBJ1-2 TRBD1 TRBV19 TGTGCCAGTAGTAAACCCGGGACAGGGGGCTATGGCTACACCTTC CASSKPGTGGYGYTF
- TRBJ2-1 - TRBV5-1 TGCGCCAGCAGCTCCAGTGTGGGGCGGGAAGGGTCCTACAATGAGCAGTTCTTC CASSSSVGREGSYNEQFF
- TRBJ1-4 - TRBV7-8 TGTGCCAGCAGACAAACCCCTTGGGGCAGGGCTAAAGAAAAACTGTTTTTT CASRQTPWGRAKEKLFF
- TRBJ2-5 TRBD1 TRBV6-2/TRBV6-3 TGTGCCAGCAGTCGACAGGGCAGAGAGACCCAGTACTTC CASSRQGRETQYF
- TRBJ2-3 - TRBV23-1 TGCGCCAGCAGTCAATCTGTCAGGGGCCCCACAGATACGCAGTATTTT CASSQSVRGPTDTQYF
- TRBJ2-3 TRBD2 TRBV11-3 TGTGCCAGCAGCCATATCTTAGCGGGGGGGGATGATACGCAGTATTTT CASSHILAGGDDTQYF
once TRBJ2-1 - TRBV5-4 TGTGCCAGCAGCTTGGGCTCGGGAGCCTTATACAATGAGCAGTTCTTC CASSLGSGALYNEQFF
- TRBJ1-4 TRBD1 TRBV2 TGTGCCAGCAGACAGGGGGCTAATGAAAAACTGTTTTTT CASRQGANEKLFF
- TRBJ2-7 - TRBV2 TGTGCCAGCGGCGCCCCTCGGAGAGAGCAGTACTTC CASGAPRREQYF